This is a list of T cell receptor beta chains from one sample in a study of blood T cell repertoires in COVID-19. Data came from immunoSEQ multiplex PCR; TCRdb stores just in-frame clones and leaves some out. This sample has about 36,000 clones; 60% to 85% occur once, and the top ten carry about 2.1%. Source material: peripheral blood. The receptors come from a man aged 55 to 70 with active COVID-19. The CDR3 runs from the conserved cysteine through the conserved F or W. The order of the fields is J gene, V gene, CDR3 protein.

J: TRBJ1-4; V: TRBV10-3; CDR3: CAISDRGATNEKLFF
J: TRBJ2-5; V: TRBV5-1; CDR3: CASSFGAGETQYF
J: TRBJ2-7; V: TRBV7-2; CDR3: CASSKAGSGSYEQYF
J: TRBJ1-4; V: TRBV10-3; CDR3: CAISSGQGYEKLFF
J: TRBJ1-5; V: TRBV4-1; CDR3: CASSLEAWGNQPQHF
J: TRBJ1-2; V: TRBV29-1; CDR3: CSVEFRGNYGYTF
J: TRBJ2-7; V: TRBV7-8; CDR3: CASSRGGALGYEQYF
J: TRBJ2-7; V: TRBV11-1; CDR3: CASSRRDRDHEQYF
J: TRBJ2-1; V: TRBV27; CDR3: CASSVVGTTYNEQFF
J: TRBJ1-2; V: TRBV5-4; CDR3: CASSPGQGARDGYTF
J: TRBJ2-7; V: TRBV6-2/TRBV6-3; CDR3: CASSYSDKPGQGRYEQYF
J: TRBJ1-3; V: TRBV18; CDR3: CASSPATGSSGNTIYF
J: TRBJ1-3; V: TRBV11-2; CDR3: CASSSGLVPDTIYF
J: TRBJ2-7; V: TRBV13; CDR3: CASRPGLRSYEQYF
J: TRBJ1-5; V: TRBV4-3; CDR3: CASSQRAYSNQPQHF
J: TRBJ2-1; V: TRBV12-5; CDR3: CASGPGTGYHEQFF
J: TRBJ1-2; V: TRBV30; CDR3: CAWAGTGLTNYGYTF
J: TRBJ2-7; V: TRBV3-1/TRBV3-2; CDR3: CASSQSSGTSGWRRDEQYF
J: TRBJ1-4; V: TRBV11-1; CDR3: CASSPRQPEKLFF
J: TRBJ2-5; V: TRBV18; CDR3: CASSQDRAIPATQYF
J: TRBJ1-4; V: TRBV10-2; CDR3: CASSEGRAQGEKLFF
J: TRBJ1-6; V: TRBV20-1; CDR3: CSAREDSPLHF
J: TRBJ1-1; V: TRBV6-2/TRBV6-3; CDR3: CASSYPISGEAFF
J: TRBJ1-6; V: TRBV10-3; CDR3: CAIKAVSSYNSPLHF
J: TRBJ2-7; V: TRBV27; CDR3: CASSLWGTAGEQYF
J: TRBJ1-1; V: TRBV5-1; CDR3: CASSLTGAGNTEAFF
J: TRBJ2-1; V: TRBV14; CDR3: CASSQDTWRTSGYNEQFF
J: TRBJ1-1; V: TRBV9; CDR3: CASSASGGEAFF
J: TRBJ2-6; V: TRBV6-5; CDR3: CASRAGRSGANVLTF
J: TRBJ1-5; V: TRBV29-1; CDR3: CSVVSGQEPQHF
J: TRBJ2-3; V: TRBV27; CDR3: CASSFRYTDTQYF
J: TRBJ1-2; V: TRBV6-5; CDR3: CASSYSQDRGLYGYTF
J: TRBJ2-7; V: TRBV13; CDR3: CASSPGNNYEQYF
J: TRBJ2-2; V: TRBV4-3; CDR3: CASSQDWGGVGTGELFF
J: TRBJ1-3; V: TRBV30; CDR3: CAWMRRSGNTIYF
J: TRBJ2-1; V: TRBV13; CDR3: CASSLDRGPYNEQFF
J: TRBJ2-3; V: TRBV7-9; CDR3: CASSPGGQGAWDTQYF
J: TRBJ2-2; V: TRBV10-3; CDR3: CAINERLALDTGELFF